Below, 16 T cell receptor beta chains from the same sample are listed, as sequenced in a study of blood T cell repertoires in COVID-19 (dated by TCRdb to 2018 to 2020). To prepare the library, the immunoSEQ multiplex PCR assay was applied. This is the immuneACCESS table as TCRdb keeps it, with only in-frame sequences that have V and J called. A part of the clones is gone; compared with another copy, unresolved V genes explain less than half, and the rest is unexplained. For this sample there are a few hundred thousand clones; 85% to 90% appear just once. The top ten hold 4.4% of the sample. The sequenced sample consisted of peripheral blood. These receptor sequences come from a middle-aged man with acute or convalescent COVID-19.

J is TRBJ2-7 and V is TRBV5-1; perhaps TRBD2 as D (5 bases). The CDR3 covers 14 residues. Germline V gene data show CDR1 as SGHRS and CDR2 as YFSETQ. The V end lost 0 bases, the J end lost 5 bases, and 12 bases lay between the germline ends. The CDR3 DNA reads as TGCGCCAGCAGCTTGGGAGGGTCTACCCACGAGCAGTACTTC. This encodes CASSLGGSTHEQYF.

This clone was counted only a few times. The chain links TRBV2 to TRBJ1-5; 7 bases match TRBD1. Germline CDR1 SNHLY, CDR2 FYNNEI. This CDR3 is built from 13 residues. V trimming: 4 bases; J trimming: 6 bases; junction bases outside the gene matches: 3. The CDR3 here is CASSGDSIQPQHF. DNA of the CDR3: TGTGCCAGCAGTGGGGACAGTATTCAGCCCCAGCATTTT.

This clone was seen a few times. The CDR3 spells CASSQLDGGAYEQYF. CDR3 DNA: TGCGCCAGCAGCCAATTAGACGGGGGGGCCTACGAGCAGTACTTC. The chain carries TRBV4-1 and TRBJ2-7; TRBD2 matches 8 bases. With 2 bases clipped from V and 2 bases from J, the junction kept 5 bases outside the gene matches. This CDR3 is 15 amino acids long. Per germline, CDR1 MGHRA and CDR2 YSYEKL.

CDR3 amino acids: CASSVGPRSDEKLFF. DNA of the CDR3: TGTGCCAGCAGCGTAGGCCCCAGGTCGGATGAAAAACTGTTTTTT. The V gene is TRBV9, the J gene TRBJ1-4; D not resolved. In germline, CDR1 is SGDLS, CDR2 YYNGEE. The CDR3 is 15 residues long. The germline V and J ends were trimmed by 0 bases and 6 bases, with 12 bases remaining between them.

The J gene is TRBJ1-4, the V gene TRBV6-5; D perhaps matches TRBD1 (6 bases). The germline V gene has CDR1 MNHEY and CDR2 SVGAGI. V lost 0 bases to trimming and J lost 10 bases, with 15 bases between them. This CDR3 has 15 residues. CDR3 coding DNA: TGTGCCAGCAGTTACTCCCAACAGGGTAGGCGAAAACTGTTTTTT. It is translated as CASSYSQQGRRKLFF.

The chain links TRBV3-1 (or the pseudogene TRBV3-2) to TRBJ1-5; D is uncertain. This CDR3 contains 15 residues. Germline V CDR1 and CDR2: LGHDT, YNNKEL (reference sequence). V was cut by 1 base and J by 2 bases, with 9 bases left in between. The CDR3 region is CASSQGAPGNQPQHF. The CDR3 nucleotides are TGTGCCAGCAGCCAAGGGGCACCAGGCAATCAGCCCCAGCATTTT.

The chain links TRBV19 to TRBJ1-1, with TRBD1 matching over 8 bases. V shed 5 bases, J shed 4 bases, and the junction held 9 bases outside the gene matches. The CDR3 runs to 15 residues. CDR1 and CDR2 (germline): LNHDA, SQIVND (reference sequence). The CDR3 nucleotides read TGTGCCAGTAGTGCTCCGGGACAGGTCCGCACTGAAGCTTTCTTT. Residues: CASSAPGQVRTEAFF.

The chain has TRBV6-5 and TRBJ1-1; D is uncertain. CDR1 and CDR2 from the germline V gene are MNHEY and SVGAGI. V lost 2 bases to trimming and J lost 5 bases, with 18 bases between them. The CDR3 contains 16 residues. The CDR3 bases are TGTGCCAGCAGTTACGGAGGAGCCCAACGGCTGACTGAAGCTTTCTTT. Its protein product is CASSYGGAQRLTEAFF.

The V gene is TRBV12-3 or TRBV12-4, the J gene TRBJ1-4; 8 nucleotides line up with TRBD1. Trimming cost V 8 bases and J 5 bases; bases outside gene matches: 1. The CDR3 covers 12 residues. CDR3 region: CASGDRNEKLFF. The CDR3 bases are TGTGCCAGCGGGGACAGGAATGAAAAACTGTTTTTT.

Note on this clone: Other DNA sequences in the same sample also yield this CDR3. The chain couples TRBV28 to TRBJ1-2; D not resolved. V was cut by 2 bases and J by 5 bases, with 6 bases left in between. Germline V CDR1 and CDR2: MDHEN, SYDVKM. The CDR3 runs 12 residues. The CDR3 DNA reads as TGTGCCAGCAGTTTAGGAGTGTATGGCTACACCTTC. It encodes CASSLGVYGYTF.

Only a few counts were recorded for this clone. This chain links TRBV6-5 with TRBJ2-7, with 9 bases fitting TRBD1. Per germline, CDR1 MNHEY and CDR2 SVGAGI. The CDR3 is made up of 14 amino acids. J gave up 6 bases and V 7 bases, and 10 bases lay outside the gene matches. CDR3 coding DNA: TGTGCCAGCACCCACCGGGACAGGGCCGGCGAGCAGTACTTC. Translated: CASTHRDRAGEQYF.

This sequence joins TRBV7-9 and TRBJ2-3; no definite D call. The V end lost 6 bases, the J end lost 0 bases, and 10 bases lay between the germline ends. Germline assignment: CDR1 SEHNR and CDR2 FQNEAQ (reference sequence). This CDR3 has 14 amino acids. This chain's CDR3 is CASRDTRSTDTQYF. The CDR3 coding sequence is TGTGCCAGCAGAGACACTCGCAGCACAGATACGCAGTATTTT.

Here the CDR3 DNA reads TGTGCCAGCAGGTCCATGTCACTAGCGGGGGCCCGCACAGATACGCAGTATTTT. It translates to CASRSMSLAGARTDTQYF. V usage is TRBV3-1 (or the pseudogene TRBV3-2) and J usage is TRBJ2-3, with TRBD2 matching over 11 bases. V dropped 6 bases and J dropped 1; count of bases not matched to a gene: 12. Germline CDR1 and CDR2: LGHDT and YNNKEL (reference sequence). The CDR3 is 18 amino acids.

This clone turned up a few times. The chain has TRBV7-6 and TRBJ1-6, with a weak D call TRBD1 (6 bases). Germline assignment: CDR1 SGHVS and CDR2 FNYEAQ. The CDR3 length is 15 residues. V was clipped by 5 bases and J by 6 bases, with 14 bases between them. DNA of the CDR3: TGTGCCAGCAGCACCCGACAGGCGTCTAATTCACCCCTCCACTTT. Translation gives CASSTRQASNSPLHF.

In DNA, the CDR3 is TGTGCCAGCAGCAGACAGAGCTCCTATAATTCACCCCTCCACTTT. It encodes CASSRQSSYNSPLHF. V gene TRBV7-8 combines with J gene TRBJ1-6; tentatively, D is TRBD1 (5 bases). The CDR3 totals 15 residues. CDR1 and CDR2 (germline): SGHVS, FQNEAQ. V shed 5 bases and J shed 0 bases, with 8 bases lying between them.

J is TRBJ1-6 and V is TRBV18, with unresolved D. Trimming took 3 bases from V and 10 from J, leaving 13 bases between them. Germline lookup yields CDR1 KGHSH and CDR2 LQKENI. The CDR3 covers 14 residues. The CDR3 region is CASSPENSGSPLHF. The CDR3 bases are TGTGCCAGCTCACCGGAAAATTCGGGGTCACCCCTCCACTTT.